This entry features one T cell receptor beta chain sequence. The data derive from a study of blood T cells in healthy people across ages. Each donor supplied approximately 10 milliliters of peripheral blood. Total RNA extraction produced at least 5.5 micrograms (per sample) for the study. Using a J-beta primer mix together with a sample-barcoded 5' primer, a second PCR was run for roughly 7 to 11 cycles. TCRdb used MiXCR to reprocess the 5' RACE reads, holding one entry per CDR3 protein. The data show hundreds of thousands of distinct CDR3 sequences, about 34% seen once. This sequence originates from a woman of 80 years or more in good health. The sample consisted of blood.

CDR3 in DNA: TGTGCCAGCAGTTACCGAGATCGGGACATCCGCGGCTACACCTTC. Protein sequence: CASSYRDRDIRGYTF. This rearrangement joins TRBV6-5 to TRBJ1-2; a weak D match, TRBD1 (6 bases). The CDR3 is made up of 15 amino acids. Germline CDR1 and CDR2: MNHEY and SVGAGI. The ends were cut back, 2 bases at V and 8 bases at J, with 18 bases in the middle.